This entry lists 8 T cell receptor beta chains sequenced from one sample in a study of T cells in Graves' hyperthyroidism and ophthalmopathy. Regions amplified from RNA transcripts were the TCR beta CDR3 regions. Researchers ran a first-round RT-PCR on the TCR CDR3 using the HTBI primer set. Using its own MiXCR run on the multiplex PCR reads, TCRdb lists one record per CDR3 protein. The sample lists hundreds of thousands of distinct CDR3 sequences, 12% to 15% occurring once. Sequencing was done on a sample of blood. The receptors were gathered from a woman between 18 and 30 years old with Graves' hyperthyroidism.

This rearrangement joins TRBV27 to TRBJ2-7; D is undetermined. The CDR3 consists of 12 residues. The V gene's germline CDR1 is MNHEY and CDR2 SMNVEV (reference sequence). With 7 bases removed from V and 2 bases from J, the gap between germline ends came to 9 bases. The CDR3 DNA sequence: TGTGCCAGCAAATCGAACACCTACGAGCAGTACTTC. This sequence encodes CASKSNTYEQYF.

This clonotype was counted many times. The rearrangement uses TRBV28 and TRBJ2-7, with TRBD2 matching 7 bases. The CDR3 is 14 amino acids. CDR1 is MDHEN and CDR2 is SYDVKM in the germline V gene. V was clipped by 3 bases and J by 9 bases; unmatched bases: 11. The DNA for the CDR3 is TGTGCCAGCAGTTTCGGGGAGGGACCGAACCGGCAGTACTTC. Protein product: CASSFGEGPNRQYF.

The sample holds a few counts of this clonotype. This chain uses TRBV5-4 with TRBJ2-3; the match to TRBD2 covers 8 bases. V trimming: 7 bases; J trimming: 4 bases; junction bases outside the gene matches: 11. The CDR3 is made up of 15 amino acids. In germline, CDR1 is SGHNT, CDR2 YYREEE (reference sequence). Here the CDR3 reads CASHGTSSPSDTQYF. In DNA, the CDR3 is TGTGCCAGCCATGGGACTAGTTCACCATCAGATACGCAGTATTTT.

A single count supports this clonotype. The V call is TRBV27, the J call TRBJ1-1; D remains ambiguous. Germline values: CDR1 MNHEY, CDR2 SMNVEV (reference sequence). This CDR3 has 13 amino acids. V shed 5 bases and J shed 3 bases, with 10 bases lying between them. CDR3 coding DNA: TGTGCCAGCAGTGATTTGGTGTACACTGAAGCTTTCTTT. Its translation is CASSDLVYTEAFF.

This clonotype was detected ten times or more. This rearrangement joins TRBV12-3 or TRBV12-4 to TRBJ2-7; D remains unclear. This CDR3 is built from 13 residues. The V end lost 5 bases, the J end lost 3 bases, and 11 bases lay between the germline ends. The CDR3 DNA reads TGTGCCAGCAGTCTCCCGCCGAACTACGAGCAGTACTTC. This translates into CASSLPPNYEQYF.

The CDR3, as DNA: TGTGCCAGCTCACCACCAGGGGTCTACGAGCAGTTCTTC. The encoded protein is CASSPPGVYEQFF. The V call is TRBV18, the J call TRBJ2-7; D is perhaps TRBD1 (5 bases). The end of the DNA is better explained by TRBJ2-1, so the J call may be wrong. Looked up from germline, CDR1 is KGHSH and CDR2 is LQKENI. This CDR3 region has 13 residues.

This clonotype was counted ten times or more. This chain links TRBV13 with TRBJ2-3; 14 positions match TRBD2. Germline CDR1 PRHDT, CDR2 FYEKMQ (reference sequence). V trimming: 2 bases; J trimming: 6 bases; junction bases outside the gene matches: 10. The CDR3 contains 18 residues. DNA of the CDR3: TGTGCCAGCAGCTTAACGGGACTAGCGGGAGTCCTCCCCGATACGCAGTATTTT. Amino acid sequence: CASSLTGLAGVLPDTQYF. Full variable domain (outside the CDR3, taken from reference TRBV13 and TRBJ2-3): AAGVIQSPRHLIKEKRETATLKCYPIPRHDTVYWYQQGPGQDPQFLISFYEKMQSDKGSIPDRFSAQQFSDYHSELNMSSLELGDSALYFCASSLTGLAGVLPDTQYFGPGTRLTVL.

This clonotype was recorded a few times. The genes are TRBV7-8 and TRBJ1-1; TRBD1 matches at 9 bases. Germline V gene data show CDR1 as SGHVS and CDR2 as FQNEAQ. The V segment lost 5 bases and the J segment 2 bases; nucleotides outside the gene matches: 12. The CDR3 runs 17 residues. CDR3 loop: CASSLLPGQGPNTEAFF. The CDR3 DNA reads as TGTGCCAGCAGCCTCCTCCCGGGACAGGGTCCTAACACTGAAGCTTTCTTT.